Listed below are T cell receptor beta chains from one sample, sequenced in a study of identical twins. One entry per CDR3 protein, called by TCRdb with MiXCR from the 5' RACE reads. The sample has hundreds of thousands of distinct CDR3 sequences; over 5% are singletons. Sequenced input: naive T cells sorted from blood. The receptors were gathered from a man aged 18 to 35 in good health. CDR3s leave out the opening cysteine and the closing phenylalanine or tryptophan. Fields, in order: V gene, J gene, CDR3 protein.

v_call: TRBV10-3
j_call: TRBJ2-1
cdr3_aa: AISDSGKPSSYNEQF

v_call: TRBV7-9
j_call: TRBJ2-1
cdr3_aa: ASSLPRKQGAYLQF

v_call: TRBV12-3/TRBV12-4
j_call: TRBJ2-2
cdr3_aa: ASSYHGGTAGELF

v_call: TRBV2
j_call: TRBJ2-3
cdr3_aa: ASMRGLAGGPLGGDTQY

v_call: TRBV7-9
j_call: TRBJ2-2
cdr3_aa: ASSSPGASAGELF

v_call: TRBV29-1
j_call: TRBJ1-1
cdr3_aa: SATRQTGWTEAF

v_call: TRBV29-1
j_call: TRBJ2-7
cdr3_aa: SVREAAVIEQY

v_call: TRBV11-2
j_call: TRBJ2-3
cdr3_aa: ASSRPGSTDTQY

v_call: TRBV20-1
j_call: TRBJ2-3
cdr3_aa: SARSVAGVADTQY

v_call: TRBV3-1
j_call: TRBJ1-1
cdr3_aa: ASSQGGTHGNTEAF

v_call: TRBV10-3
j_call: TRBJ2-7
cdr3_aa: AISERGTAYEQY

v_call: TRBV10-3
j_call: TRBJ2-1
cdr3_aa: ATSGRANEQF

v_call: TRBV27
j_call: TRBJ2-5
cdr3_aa: ASSTTRDWSETQY

v_call: TRBV28
j_call: TRBJ2-1
cdr3_aa: ASSLLGGRSYNEQF

v_call: TRBV4-3
j_call: TRBJ2-2
cdr3_aa: ASSFEAQGNTGELF

v_call: TRBV6-1
j_call: TRBJ1-6
cdr3_aa: ASSEALRASPLH

v_call: TRBV30
j_call: TRBJ1-6
cdr3_aa: AWTFDRGLSPLH

v_call: TRBV9
j_call: TRBJ2-5
cdr3_aa: ASSVADRYQETQY

v_call: TRBV7-7
j_call: TRBJ2-1
cdr3_aa: ASSLDLTVNNEQF

v_call: TRBV7-8
j_call: TRBJ2-2
cdr3_aa: ASNPGTGRGSPGELF

v_call: TRBV27
j_call: TRBJ2-7
cdr3_aa: ASSSGTSGAEQY

v_call: TRBV12-3/TRBV12-4
j_call: TRBJ2-7
cdr3_aa: ASSTAGTGPSYEQY

v_call: TRBV7-9
j_call: TRBJ2-1
cdr3_aa: ASSLSLADNNEQF

v_call: TRBV29-1
j_call: TRBJ2-1
cdr3_aa: SVVVGGGGIGEQF

v_call: TRBV24-1
j_call: TRBJ2-1
cdr3_aa: ATTKAGLALPQGDNEQF

v_call: TRBV5-1
j_call: TRBJ2-1
cdr3_aa: ASSLERRYNEQF

v_call: TRBV3-1
j_call: TRBJ2-5
cdr3_aa: ASSQEAGGARETQY

v_call: TRBV6-2/TRBV6-3
j_call: TRBJ2-7
cdr3_aa: ATDGQSYEQY

v_call: TRBV6-5
j_call: TRBJ2-2
cdr3_aa: ASSLRLAGGGELF

v_call: TRBV24-1
j_call: TRBJ2-1
cdr3_aa: ATSDLQGAAYNEQF

v_call: TRBV5-1
j_call: TRBJ2-5
cdr3_aa: ASSLVLAGEETQY

v_call: TRBV20-1
j_call: TRBJ1-1
cdr3_aa: SAVQGVMGTEAF

v_call: TRBV30
j_call: TRBJ1-5
cdr3_aa: AWSVWGSSNQPQH

v_call: TRBV20-1
j_call: TRBJ2-1
cdr3_aa: SATGTSGVNEQF